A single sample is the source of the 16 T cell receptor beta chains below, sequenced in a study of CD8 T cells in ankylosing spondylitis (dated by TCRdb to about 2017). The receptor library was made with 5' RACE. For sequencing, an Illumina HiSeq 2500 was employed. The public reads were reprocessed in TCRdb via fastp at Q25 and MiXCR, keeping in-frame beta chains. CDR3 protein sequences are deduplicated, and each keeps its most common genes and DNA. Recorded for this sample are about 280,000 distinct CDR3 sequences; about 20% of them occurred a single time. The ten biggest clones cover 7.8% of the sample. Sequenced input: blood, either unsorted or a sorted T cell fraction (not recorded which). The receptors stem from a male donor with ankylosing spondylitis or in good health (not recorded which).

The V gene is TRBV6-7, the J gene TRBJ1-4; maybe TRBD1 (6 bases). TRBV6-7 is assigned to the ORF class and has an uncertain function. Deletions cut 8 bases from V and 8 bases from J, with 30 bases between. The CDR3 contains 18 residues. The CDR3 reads CASSTPLGGGAQKEKLFF. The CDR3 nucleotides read TGTGCCAGCTCCACCCCTCTGGGCGGGGGGGCACAAAAAGAAAAACTGTTTTTT.

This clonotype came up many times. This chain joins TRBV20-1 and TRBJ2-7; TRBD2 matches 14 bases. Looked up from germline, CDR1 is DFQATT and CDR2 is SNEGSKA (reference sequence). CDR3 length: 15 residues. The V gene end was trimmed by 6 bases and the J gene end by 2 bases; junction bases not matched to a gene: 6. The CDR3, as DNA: TGCAGTGCCCCGGGACTAGCGGGAGCCCCCTACGAGCAGTACGTC. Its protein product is CSAPGLAGAPYEQYV.

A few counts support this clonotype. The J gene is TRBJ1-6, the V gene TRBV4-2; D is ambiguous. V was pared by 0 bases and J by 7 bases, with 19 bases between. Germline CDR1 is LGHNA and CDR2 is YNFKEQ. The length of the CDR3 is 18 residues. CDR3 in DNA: TGTGCCAGCAGCCAAGATCTTCGGGGAGACCCCTTCAATTCACCCCTCCACTTT. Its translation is CASSQDLRGDPFNSPLHF.

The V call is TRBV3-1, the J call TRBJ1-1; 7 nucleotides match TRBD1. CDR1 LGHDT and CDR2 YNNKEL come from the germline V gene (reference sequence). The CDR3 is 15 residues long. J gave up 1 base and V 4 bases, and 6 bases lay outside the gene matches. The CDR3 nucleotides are TGTGCCAGCAGCCCGACAGGGTCGGCGAACACTGAAGCTTTCTTT. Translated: CASSPTGSANTEAFF.

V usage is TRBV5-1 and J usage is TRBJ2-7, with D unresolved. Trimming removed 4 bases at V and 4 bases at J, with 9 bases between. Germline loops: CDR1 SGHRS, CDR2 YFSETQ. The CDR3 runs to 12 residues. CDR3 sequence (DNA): TGCGCCAGCAGCCAGAACACTTACGAGCAGTACGTC. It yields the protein CASSQNTYEQYV.

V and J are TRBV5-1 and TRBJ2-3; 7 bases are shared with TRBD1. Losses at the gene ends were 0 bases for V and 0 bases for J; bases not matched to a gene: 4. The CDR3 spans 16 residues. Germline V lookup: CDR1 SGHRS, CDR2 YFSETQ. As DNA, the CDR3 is TGCGCCAGCAGCTTGGAGGACAGGTCTAGCACAGATACGCAGTATTTT. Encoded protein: CASSLEDRSSTDTQYF.

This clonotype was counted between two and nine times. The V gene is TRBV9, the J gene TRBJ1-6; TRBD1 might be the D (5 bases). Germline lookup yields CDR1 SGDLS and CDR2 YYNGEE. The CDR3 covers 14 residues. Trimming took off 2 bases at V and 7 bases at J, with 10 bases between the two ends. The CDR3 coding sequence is TGTGCCAGCAGCGTCTCAGGGACGAATTCACCCCTCCACTTT. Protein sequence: CASSVSGTNSPLHF.

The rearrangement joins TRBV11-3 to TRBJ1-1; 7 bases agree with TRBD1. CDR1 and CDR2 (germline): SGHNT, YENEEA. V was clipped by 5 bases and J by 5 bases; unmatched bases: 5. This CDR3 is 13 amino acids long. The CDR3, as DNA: TGTGCCAGCAGCAGGACAGGAAGGACTGAAGCTTTCTTT. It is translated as CASSRTGRTEAFF.

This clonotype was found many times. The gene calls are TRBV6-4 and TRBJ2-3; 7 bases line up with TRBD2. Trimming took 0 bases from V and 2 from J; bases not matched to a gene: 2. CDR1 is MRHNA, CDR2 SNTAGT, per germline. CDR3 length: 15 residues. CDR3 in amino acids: CASSDSGLPTDTQYF. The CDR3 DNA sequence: TGTGCCAGCAGTGACTCGGGACTACCCACAGATACGCAGTATTTT.

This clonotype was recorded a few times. The CDR3 DNA sequence: TGCAGCCCCCGGTCGGGCGATACGCAGTATTTT. It is translated as CSPRSGDTQYF. J is TRBJ2-3 and V is TRBV29-1; D unclear. This CDR3 has 11 amino acids. Trimming shortened V by 8 bases and J by 6 bases, and 12 bases separated the two germline ends. Germline-derived CDR1 and CDR2 are SQVTM and ANQGSEA.

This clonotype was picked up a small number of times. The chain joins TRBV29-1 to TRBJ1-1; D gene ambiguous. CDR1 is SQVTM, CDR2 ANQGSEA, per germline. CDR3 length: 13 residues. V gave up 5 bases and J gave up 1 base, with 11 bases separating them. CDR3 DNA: TGCAGCGTTCGGGTCCTCCAGAACACTGAAGCTTTCTTT. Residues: CSVRVLQNTEAFF.

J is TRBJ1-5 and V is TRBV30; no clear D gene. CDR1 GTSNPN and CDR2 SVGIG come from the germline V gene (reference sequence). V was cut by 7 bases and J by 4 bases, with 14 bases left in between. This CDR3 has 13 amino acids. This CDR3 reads CASRAGRNQPQHF. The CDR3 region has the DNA TGTGCCTCCCGGGCCGGGAGGAATCAGCCCCAGCATTTT.

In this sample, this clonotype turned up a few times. Written as DNA, the CDR3 is TGCGCCAGCAGCCGGGGTAGGGAAAACACTGAAGCTTTCTTT. Translation gives CASSRGRENTEAFF. The chain joins TRBV4-1 to TRBJ1-1; no clear D gene. Germline V gives CDR1 MGHRA, CDR2 YSYEKL. The CDR3 runs 14 residues. With 4 bases removed from V and 2 bases from J, the gap between germline ends came to 11 bases.

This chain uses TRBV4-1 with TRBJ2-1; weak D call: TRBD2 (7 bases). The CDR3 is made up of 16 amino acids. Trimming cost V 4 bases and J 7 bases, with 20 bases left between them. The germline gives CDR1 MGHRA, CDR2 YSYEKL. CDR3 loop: CASSPAGVGGGNEQFF. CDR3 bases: TGCGCCAGCAGCCCCGCGGGAGTCGGAGGGGGTAATGAGCAGTTCTTC.

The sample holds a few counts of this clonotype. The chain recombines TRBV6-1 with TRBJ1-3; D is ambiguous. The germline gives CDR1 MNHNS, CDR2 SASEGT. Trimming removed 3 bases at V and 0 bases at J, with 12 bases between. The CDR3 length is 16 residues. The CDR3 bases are TGTGCCAGCAGTGATCCGCGGCAGGCCTCTGGAAACACCATATATTTT. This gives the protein CASSDPRQASGNTIYF.

DNA for the CDR3: TGCGCCAGCCGCCCGGCGGGGGCAGAATACAATGAGCAGTTCTTC. This encodes CASRPAGAEYNEQFF. The rearrangement uses TRBV5-1 and TRBJ2-1; perhaps TRBD2 as D (7 bases). Deletions cut 7 bases from V and 4 bases from J, with 18 bases between. Germline CDR1 reads SGHRS; CDR2 reads YFSETQ. The CDR3 spans 15 residues.